This T cell receptor beta chain was profiled in a study of blood T cell repertoires in COVID-19. Study as a whole: T cells, B-cell-depleted T cells, or PBMCs provided the cDNA or gDNA that served as material.

Authors' processing steps: From reference gene primer amplification, estimates of nucleated cell counts were derived. Profiled with immunoSEQ multiplex PCR; TCRdb holds only in-frame clones, not every one. The DNA gave D and trimming, while V, J and clone size come from that table. The sample comprises more than 200,000 clones, just over 85% of which are singletons, and around 1.5% rests with the top ten. This CDR3 contains 15 residues. Unmatched junction bases numbered 1, after V lost 0 bases and J lost 2 bases. Per germline, CDR1 SEHNR and CDR2 FQNEAQ (reference sequence). The J gene is TRBJ2-1, the V gene TRBV7-9; TRBD1 agrees at 7 bases. The sequence derives from a man older than 75 with acute or convalescent COVID-19. Material: peripheral blood. CDR3 region: CASSLAGTAYNEQFF. The CDR3 DNA sequence: TGTGCCAGCAGCTTAGCCGGGACAGCCTACAATGAGCAGTTCTTC.